Reported below is one TCR beta chain. The V gene lost 2 bases and the J gene lost 5 bases, with 14 bases spanning the gap. The CDR3 runs 15 residues. Germline V lookup: CDR1 MDHEN, CDR2 SYDVKM. This sample was included in a study of blood T cell repertoires in COVID-19. As for the study in general: Material from acute and convalescent COVID-19 was sourced from the United States, Italy and Spain. T cells, B-cell-depleted T cells, or PBMCs supplied cDNA or gDNA.

TCRdb's copy holds only in-frame clones and misses some; the assay was immunoSEQ multiplex PCR. The top ten clones hold approximately 40% of a sample with tens of thousands of clones, roughly 86% of them seen once. The receptor was derived from a man older than 75 with active or convalescent COVID-19. The specimen was peripheral blood. The chain recombines TRBV28 with TRBJ2-3; maybe TRBD1 (5 bases). The CDR3 is CASSLTGNLGDTQYF. DNA for the CDR3: TGTGCCAGCAGTTTAACAGGTAACCTGGGAGATACGCAGTATTTT.